The next 10 T cell receptor beta chains were all read from a single sample in a study of regulatory T cells in long-lasting Graves disease. Time point in this sample: persistent/refractory GD, antithyroid drugs over 5 years with positive TRAb. Construction of the TCR library relied on RNA isolated from PBMCs. CDR3-region Arm-PCR and iRepertoire HTBI primers produced the TCR beta libraries. Each CDR3 protein is one row after TCRdb ran MiXCR on the multiplex PCR reads. The data contain more than 350,000 distinct CDR3 sequences, 20% to 25% of them singletons. The sample here was peripheral blood mononuclear cells (PBMCs), taken when the disease was refractory, from a patient treated with antithyroid drugs. Receptor source: a female donor with Graves disease.

This clonotype has only a few counts. This chain connects TRBV6-1 to TRBJ2-7; TRBD1 aligns across 7 bases. The CDR3 has 12 residues. J lost 2 bases, V lost 11 bases, and 6 bases had no gene match. Germline V gene data show CDR1 as MNHNS and CDR2 as SASEGT. The CDR3, as DNA: TGTGCCGGAAGGACAGGCACCTACGAGCAGTACTTC. As protein: CAGRTGTYEQYF.

There are many counts of this clonotype. This chain links TRBV2 with TRBJ1-1, with 11 bases matching TRBD1. Germline CDR1 and CDR2: SNHLY and FYNNEI. CDR3 length: 15 residues. V shed 7 bases and J 1 base; nucleotides not matched to a gene: 5. CDR3 bases: TGTGCCAGCACTGGACAGGGGGCACGGAACACTGAAGCTTTCTTT. It translates to CASTGQGARNTEAFF.

The chain joins TRBV11-2 to TRBJ2-7, with a weak D call TRBD1 (9 bases). This CDR3 spans 14 amino acids. Germline assignment: CDR1 SGHAT and CDR2 FQNNGV. V was cut by 6 bases and J by 4 bases, with 16 bases left in between. CDR3 nucleotides: TGTGCCAGCAGGATAGCGGGACAGGGATACGAGCAGTACTTC. Its protein is CASRIAGQGYEQYF.

This clonotype has ten or more counts. The J gene is TRBJ2-5, the V gene TRBV20-1; perhaps TRBD2 as D (5 bases). Trimming took off 5 bases at V and 2 bases at J, with 12 bases between the two ends. Germline V gives CDR1 DFQATT, CDR2 SNEGSKA (reference sequence). CDR3 size: 13 residues. CDR3 sequence reads: CSASDYIQETQYF. CDR3 nucleotides: TGCAGTGCTTCAGACTACATACAAGAGACCCAGTACTTC.

This clonotype has only one observation. This CDR3 is missing its conserved last phenylalanine or tryptophan, likely due to a read error. CDR3 nucleotide sequence: TGTGCCAGCAAAGGACTAGCGGGAGGGACCTACGAGCAGTACCTC. It is translated as CASKGLAGGTYEQYL. The V gene is TRBV2, the J gene TRBJ2-7; the match to TRBD2 covers 15 bases. The V gene end was trimmed by 7 bases and the J gene end by 2 bases; junction bases not matched to a gene: 3. Germline lookup yields CDR1 SNHLY and CDR2 FYNNEI. The CDR3 is made up of 15 amino acids.

V gene TRBV28 combines with J gene TRBJ2-2, with TRBD2 as a possible D gene (6 bases). The germline V gene has CDR1 MDHEN and CDR2 SYDVKM. Trimming left V 7 bases short and J 4 bases short, with 16 bases between. This CDR3 is 15 amino acids long. For the CDR3, the DNA is TGTGCCAGCACCCCCGGGACTCGGGTCACCGGGGAGCTGTTTTTT. It specifies CASTPGTRVTGELFF.

At least ten counts were recorded for this clonotype. The chain employs TRBV20-1 and TRBJ2-7, with D perhaps matching TRBD2 (5 bases). Germline lookup yields CDR1 DFQATT and CDR2 SNEGSKA (reference sequence). V was pared by 6 bases and J by 0 bases, with 12 bases between. This CDR3 spans 13 amino acids. As DNA, the CDR3 is TGCAGTGCAGCGGCTGAGAGCTCCTACGAGCAGTACTTC. It specifies CSAAAESSYEQYF.

V gene TRBV30 combines with J gene TRBJ1-5; D not certain. The germline V and J ends were trimmed by 0 bases and 4 bases, with 10 bases remaining between them. From germline, CDR1 is GTSNPN and CDR2 SVGIG (reference sequence). The length of the CDR3 is 14 residues. The CDR3 DNA follows: TGTGCCTGGAGTGTGTCTGGGCTAAATCAGCCCCAGCATTTT. Its protein is CAWSVSGLNQPQHF.

V and J are TRBV5-4 and TRBJ2-7; TRBD1 is a possible D gene (6 bases). The V gene lost 0 bases and the J gene lost 6 bases, with 13 bases spanning the gap. Germline V gene sequence: CDR1 SGHNT, CDR2 YYREEE (reference sequence). CDR3 size: 14 residues. CDR3 nucleotide sequence: TGTGCCAGCAGCTTGGGAGGGGGTACTGGCGAGCAGTACTTC. Protein product: CASSLGGGTGEQYF.

As concerns this clonotype: One end of the junction fails to match germline, which may point to a read error. The chain joins TRBV6-1 to TRBJ1-1; no clear D. From germline, CDR1 is MNHNS and CDR2 SASEGT. This CDR3 has 13 residues. CDR3 nucleotides: TGTGTCAGCAGGCCGACCACGCCGGGGGAAGCTTTCTTT. It translates to CVSRPTTPGEAFF.